This TCR beta chain stems from a study of shared clonotypes between healthy human individuals. About the study: For every donor, three CD4 naive, three CD4 memory, two CD8 naive and one CD8 memory plates were used.

TCRdb's table, derived via immunoSEQ multiplex PCR, lists solely in-frame clones and lacks some. The table records millions of clones, roughly 94% of them present only once. The germline gives CDR1 SNHLY, CDR2 FYNNEI. The V gene lost 1 base and the J gene lost 6 bases, with 9 bases spanning the gap. There are 13 residues in the CDR3. The chain is built from TRBV2 and TRBJ1-1; D is unclear. Sequenced: naive CD4+ T cells sorted from blood. Subset given: CD45RA+ positively selected. The sequence was obtained from a man between 18 and 35 years old in good health. CDR3 sequence reads: CASSEEWMAEAFF. The CDR3 bases are TGTGCCAGCAGTGAAGAGTGGATGGCTGAAGCTTTCTTT.